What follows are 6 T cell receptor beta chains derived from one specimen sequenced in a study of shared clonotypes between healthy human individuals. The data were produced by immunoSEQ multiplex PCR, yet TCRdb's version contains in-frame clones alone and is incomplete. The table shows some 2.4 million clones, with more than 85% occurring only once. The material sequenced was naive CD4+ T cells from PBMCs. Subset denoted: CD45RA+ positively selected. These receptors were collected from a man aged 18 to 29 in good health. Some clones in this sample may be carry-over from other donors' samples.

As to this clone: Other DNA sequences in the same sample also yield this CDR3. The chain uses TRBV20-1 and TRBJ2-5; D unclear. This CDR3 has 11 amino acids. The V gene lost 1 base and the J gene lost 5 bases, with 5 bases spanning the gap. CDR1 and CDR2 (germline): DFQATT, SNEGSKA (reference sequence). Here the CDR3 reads CSARVGETQYF. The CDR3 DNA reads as TGCAGTGCTAGAGTAGGGGAGACCCAGTACTTC.

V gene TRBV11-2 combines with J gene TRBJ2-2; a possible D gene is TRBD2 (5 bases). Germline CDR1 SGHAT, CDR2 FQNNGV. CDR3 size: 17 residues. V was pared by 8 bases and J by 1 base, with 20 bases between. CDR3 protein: CASSSNVEVWNTGELFF. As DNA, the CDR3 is TGTGCCAGCTCTTCTAATGTGGAGGTCTGGAACACCGGGGAGCTGTTTTTT.

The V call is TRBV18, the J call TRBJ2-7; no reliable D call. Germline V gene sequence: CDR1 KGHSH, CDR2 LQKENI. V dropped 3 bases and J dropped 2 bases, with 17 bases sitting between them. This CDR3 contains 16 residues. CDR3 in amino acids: CASSPSGAYRPYEQYF. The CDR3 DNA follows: TGTGCCAGCTCACCGTCTGGTGCCTATCGACCCTACGAGCAGTACTTC.

Here the CDR3 reads CASSPTGTLYGYTF. The CDR3, as DNA: TGTGCCAGCAGTCCCACAGGGACCCTCTATGGCTACACCTTC. The chain couples TRBV6-5 to TRBJ1-2; D may be TRBD1 (6 bases). CDR1 and CDR2 from the germline V gene are MNHEY and SVGAGI. Trimming removed 5 bases from V and 4 bases from J, with 14 bases in between. This CDR3 has 14 amino acids.

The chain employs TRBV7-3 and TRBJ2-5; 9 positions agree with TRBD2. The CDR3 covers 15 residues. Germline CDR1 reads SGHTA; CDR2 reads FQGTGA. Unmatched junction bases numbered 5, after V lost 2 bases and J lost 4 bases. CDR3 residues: CASSLGGRALETQYF. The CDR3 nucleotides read TGTGCCAGCAGCTTAGGCGGGAGGGCCTTAGAGACCCAGTACTTC.

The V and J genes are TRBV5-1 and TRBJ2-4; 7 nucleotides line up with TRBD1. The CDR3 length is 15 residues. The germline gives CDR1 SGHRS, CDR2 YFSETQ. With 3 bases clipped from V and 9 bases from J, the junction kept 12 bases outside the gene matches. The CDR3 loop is CASSSGPGRQGIQYF. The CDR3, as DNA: TGCGCCAGCAGCTCGGGCCCAGGAAGACAGGGCATTCAGTACTTC.